Sequencing of this T cell receptor (beta chain) was carried out in a study of OX40 agonist ivuxolimab in advanced cancers. About the study: Patients received ivuxolimab, an agonistic anti-OX40 (CD134) antibody. Allowance was made for prior anti-PD-1, anti-PD-L1 or anti-CTLA-4 therapy, and around 41% had some.

TCRdb's table, derived via immunoSEQ multiplex PCR, lists solely in-frame clones and lacks some. The table shows approximately 26,000 clones, with 60% to 80% occurring only once. This CDR3 has 15 residues. Trimming cost V 4 bases and J 5 bases, with 18 bases left between them. Germline-derived CDR1 and CDR2 are SGHRS and YFSETQ. With autoimmune disease history or systemic immunosuppression, patients were excluded. This TCR derives from an adult with an advanced solid tumor such as melanoma, head and neck, liver or kidney cancer. The sample was CD4+ or CD8+ T cells sorted from blood, taken in a trial of the OX40 agonist ivuxolimab. This chain uses TRBV5-1 with TRBJ2-5, with a tentative D call TRBD1 (6 bases). The CDR3 region is CASSDASGVGETQYF. DNA for the CDR3: TGCGCCAGCAGCGATGCCTCAGGGGTCGGGGAGACCCAGTACTTC.